The 8 T cell receptor beta chains below all came from one sample that was sequenced in a study of neoadjuvant anti-PD-1 for oral cavity cancer. The time point denotes: after neoadjuvant nivolumab, at surgical resection. This table comes from immunoSEQ multiplex PCR, and its TCRdb copy is limited to in-frame clones, with some not included. The table lists 9,500 to 12,000 clones, around 62% of them singletons. This sample comprised tumor tissue, obtained after nivolumab (anti-PD-1) treatment. The receptors derive from a person aged 35 to 85 with oral cavity squamous cell carcinoma.

This chain joins TRBV2 and TRBJ1-5; D remains ambiguous. This CDR3 is 13 amino acids long. Germline lookup yields CDR1 SNHLY and CDR2 FYNNEI. Trimming took 4 bases from V and 4 from J, leaving 8 bases between them. CDR3 DNA sequence: TGTGCCAGCAGTGCCGGTATGAATCAGCCCCAGCATTTT. It is translated as CASSAGMNQPQHF. The full variable domain, in which reference TRBV2 and TRBJ1-5 provide the parts outside the CDR3, is EPEVTQTPSHQVTQMGQEVILRCVPISNHLYFYWYRQILGQKVEFLVSFYNNEISEKSEIFDDQFSVERPDGSNFTLKIRSTKLEDSAMYFCASSAGMNQPQHFGDGTRLSIL.

This clone has only a few counts. V gene TRBV6-1 combines with J gene TRBJ1-5; D ambiguous. Germline V CDR1 and CDR2: MNHNS, SASEGT. The germline V and J ends were trimmed by 4 bases and 2 bases, with 12 bases remaining between them. This CDR3 is built from 15 residues. The CDR3 nucleotides read TGTGCCAGCAGTGCAGGCGCATCGGGCAATCAGCCCCAGCATTTT. It translates to CASSAGASGNQPQHF.

The chain carries TRBV11-2 and TRBJ2-3; a possible D gene is TRBD1 (5 bases). The V and J ends lost 0 bases and 3 bases respectively, with 10 bases between them. The germline V gene has CDR1 SGHAT and CDR2 FQNNGV. The CDR3 extends over 15 amino acids. CDR3 protein: CASSLDGAATDTQYF. The CDR3, as DNA: TGTGCCAGCAGCTTAGATGGGGCTGCGACAGATACGCAGTATTTT.

The V gene is TRBV4-1, the J gene TRBJ2-6; no clear D gene. CDR3 length: 17 amino acids. Trimming took off 5 bases at V and 0 bases at J, with 14 bases between the two ends. The germline V gene encodes CDR1 MGHRA and CDR2 YSYEKL. The DNA of the CDR3 is TGCGCCAGCAGCTCGCCGACGGCAAGCTCTGGGGCCAACGTCCTGACTTTC. This gives the protein CASSSPTASSGANVLTF.

The gene calls are TRBV5-5 and TRBJ2-6, with D tentatively TRBD1 (6 bases). The CDR3 length is 15 residues. The germline V gene encodes CDR1 SGHKS and CDR2 YYEKEE (reference sequence). The V gene lost 4 bases and the J gene lost 1 base, with 9 bases spanning the gap. CDR3 sequence reads: CASSLGGSGANVLTF. CDR3 sequence (DNA): TGTGCCAGCAGCCTAGGGGGTTCTGGGGCCAACGTCCTGACTTTC.

This sequence joins TRBV7-8 and TRBJ2-3; no reliable D call. Trimming took off 5 bases at V and 6 bases at J, with 12 bases between the two ends. Per the germline V gene, CDR1 is SGHVS and CDR2 is FQNEAQ. This CDR3 spans 13 amino acids. CDR3 in amino acids: CASSPPLPDTQYF. DNA for the CDR3: TGTGCCAGCAGCCCCCCCTTACCGGATACGCAGTATTTT.

This chain connects TRBV9 to TRBJ2-1, with TRBD2 identical over 7 bases. This CDR3 contains 16 residues. The V segment lost 4 bases and the J segment 2 bases; nucleotides outside the gene matches: 9. CDR1 and CDR2 from the germline V gene are SGDLS and YYNGEE. The CDR3 DNA is TGTGCCAGCAGCTTTTCAGCGGGGATTACCTACAATGAGCAGTTCTTC. Its protein product is CASSFSAGITYNEQFF.

The chain combines TRBV12-5 with TRBJ2-3, with a weak D call TRBD1 (5 bases). The CDR3 length is 16 residues. Trimming took 0 bases from V and 1 from J, leaving 11 bases between them. Germline V CDR1 and CDR2: LGHNT, FRNRAP. Written as DNA, the CDR3 is TGTGCTAGTGGTTTGGTACAAGGGGCCGGCACAGATACGCAGTATTTT. Translated, it gives CASGLVQGAGTDTQYF.